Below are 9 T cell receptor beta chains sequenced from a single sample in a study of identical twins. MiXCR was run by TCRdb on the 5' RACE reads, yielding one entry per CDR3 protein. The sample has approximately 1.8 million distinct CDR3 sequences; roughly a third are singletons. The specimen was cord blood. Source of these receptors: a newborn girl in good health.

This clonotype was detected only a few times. CDR3 sequence reads: CASSFLGTDINYGYTF. The CDR3 DNA reads as TGTGCCAGCAGCTTCCTCGGGACGGACATAAACTATGGCTACACCTTC. The genes are TRBV5-6 and TRBJ1-2; perhaps TRBD1 as D (5 bases). V gave up 2 bases and J gave up 2 bases, with 16 bases separating them. CDR1 and CDR2 from the germline V gene are SGHDT and YYEEEE. The CDR3 contains 16 residues.

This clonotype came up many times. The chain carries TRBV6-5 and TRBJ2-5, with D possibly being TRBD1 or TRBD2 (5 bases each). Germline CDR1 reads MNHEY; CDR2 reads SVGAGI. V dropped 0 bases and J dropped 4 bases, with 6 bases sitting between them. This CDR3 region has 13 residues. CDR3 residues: CASSYSGVETQYF. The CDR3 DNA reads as TGTGCCAGCAGTTACTCGGGGGTAGAGACCCAGTACTTC.

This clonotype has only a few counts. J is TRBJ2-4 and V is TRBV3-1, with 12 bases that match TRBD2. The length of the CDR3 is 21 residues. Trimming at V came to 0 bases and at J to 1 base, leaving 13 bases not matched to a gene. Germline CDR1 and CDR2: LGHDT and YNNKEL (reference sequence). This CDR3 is CASSQDRLTSGRSGAKNIQYF. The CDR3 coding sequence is TGTGCCAGCAGCCAAGATCGCTTGACTAGCGGGAGATCCGGGGCCAAAAACATTCAGTACTTC.

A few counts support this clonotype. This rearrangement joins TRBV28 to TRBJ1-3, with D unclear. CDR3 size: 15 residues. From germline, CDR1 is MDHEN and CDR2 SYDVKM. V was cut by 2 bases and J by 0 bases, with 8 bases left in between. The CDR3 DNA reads TGTGCCAGCAGTTTACCTCGGAGCTCTGGAAACACCATATATTTT. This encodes CASSLPRSSGNTIYF.

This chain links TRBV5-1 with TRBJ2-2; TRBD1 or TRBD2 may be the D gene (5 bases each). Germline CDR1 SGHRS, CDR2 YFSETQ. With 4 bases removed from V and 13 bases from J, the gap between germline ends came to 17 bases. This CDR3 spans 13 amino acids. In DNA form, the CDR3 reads TGCGCCAGCAGCGTGGGGGTACCGACGACGCTGTTTTTT. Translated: CASSVGVPTTLFF.

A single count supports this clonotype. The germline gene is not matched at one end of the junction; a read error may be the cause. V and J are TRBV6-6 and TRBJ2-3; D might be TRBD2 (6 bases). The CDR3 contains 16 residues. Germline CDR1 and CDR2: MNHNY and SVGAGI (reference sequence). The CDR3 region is CASCYSKAGSTDTQYF. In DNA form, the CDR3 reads TGTGCCAGCTGTTACTCGAAAGCGGGTAGCACAGATACGCAGTATTTT.

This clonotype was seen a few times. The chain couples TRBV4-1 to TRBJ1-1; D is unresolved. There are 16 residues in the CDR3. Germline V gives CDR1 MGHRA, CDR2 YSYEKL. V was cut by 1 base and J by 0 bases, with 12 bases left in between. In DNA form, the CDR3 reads TGCGCCAGCAGCCAAGCCCCGGGCAGAATGAACACTGAAGCTTTCTTT. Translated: CASSQAPGRMNTEAFF.

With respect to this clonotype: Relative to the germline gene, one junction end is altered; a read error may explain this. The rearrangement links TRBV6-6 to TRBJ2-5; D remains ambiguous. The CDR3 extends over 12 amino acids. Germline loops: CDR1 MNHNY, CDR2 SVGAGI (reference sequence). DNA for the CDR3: TGTGCCAACAGTTACACCAGGGAGACCCAGTACTTC. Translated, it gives CANSYTRETQYF.

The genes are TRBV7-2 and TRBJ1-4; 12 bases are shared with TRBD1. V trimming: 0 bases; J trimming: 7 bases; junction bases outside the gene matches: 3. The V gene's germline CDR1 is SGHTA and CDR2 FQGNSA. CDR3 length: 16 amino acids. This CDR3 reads CASSLAPGQGAEKLFF. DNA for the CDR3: TGTGCCAGCAGCTTAGCGCCGGGACAGGGGGCTGAAAAACTGTTTTTT.